The rows below give T cell receptor delta chains drawn from one sample of a study of gamma-delta T cells after stem cell transplantation. TCRdb used CATT to re-call clones from the RT-PCR reads. The sample records about 1,700 delta-chain clones, roughly 4% being singletons. Sequenced: gamma-delta T cells. Receptors were obtained from a human donor. It is not recorded whose cells these are; they may come from a transplant donor. CDR3s include the opening cysteine and the closing phenylalanine or tryptophan. Each record gives: clone size, V gene, D gene, J gene, CDR3 protein, CDR3 DNA. The D gene is left open where the match is weak. Size is stated for part of the rows, as once, few or many counts, or as a class when the clone is expanded.

abundance: large; v_gene: TRDV2; d_gene: TRDD3; j_gene: TRDJ1; CDR3aa: CACDKLGEYTDKLIF; CDR3nt: TGTGCCTGTGACAAATTGGGGGAATACACCGATAAACTCATCTTT
abundance: -; v_gene: TRDV2; d_gene: TRDD3; j_gene: TRDJ1; CDR3aa: CACSLLGEKVYTDKLIF; CDR3nt: TGTGCCTGCTCCCTACTGGGGGAGAAGGTGTACACCGATAAACTCATCTTT
abundance: few; v_gene: TRDV2; d_gene: TRDD3; j_gene: TRDJ1; CDR3aa: CACDTVSGGYAVTDKLIF; CDR3nt: TGCGCCTGTGACACCGTATCTGGGGGATACGCGGTCACCGATAAACTCATCTTT
abundance: large; v_gene: TRDV2; d_gene: TRDD3; j_gene: TRDJ1; CDR3aa: CACNLLRGVLGDTNTDKLIF; CDR3nt: TGTGCCTGTAATCTTCTACGGGGAGTACTGGGGGATACCAACACCGATAAACTCATCTTT
abundance: medium-sized; v_gene: TRDV2; d_gene: TRDD3; j_gene: TRDJ1; CDR3aa: CACDTLGDTPRYGDKLIF; CDR3nt: TGTGCCTGTGACACCCTGGGGGATACCCCCCGTTACGGCGATAAACTCATCTTT
abundance: large; v_gene: TRDV2; d_gene: TRDD3; j_gene: TRDJ1; CDR3aa: CACDTVRSYWGMNTDKLIF; CDR3nt: TGTGCCTGTGACACCGTCCGCTCCTACTGGGGGATGAATACCGATAAACTCATCTTT
abundance: medium-sized; v_gene: TRDV2; d_gene: -; j_gene: TRDJ3; CDR3aa: CACDTLLRGSSWDTRQMFF; CDR3nt: TGTGCCTGTGACACTTTGTTACGGGGGAGCTCCTGGGACACCCGACAGATGTTTTTC
abundance: few; v_gene: TRDV2; d_gene: TRDD3; j_gene: TRDJ1; CDR3aa: CACFRTPSNLGIFNTDTLIF; CDR3nt: TGTGCCTGTTTCCGTACGCCCTCGAACTTGGGGATATTTAACACCGATACACTCATCTTT
abundance: large; v_gene: TRDV2; d_gene: TRDD3; j_gene: TRDJ1; CDR3aa: CACDLLGINTDKLIF; CDR3nt: TGTGCCTGTGATCTGCTGGGGATAAACACCGATAAACTCATCTTT
abundance: -; v_gene: TRDV2; d_gene: TRDD3; j_gene: TRDJ1; CDR3aa: CACDTLPLLGDLTDKLIF; CDR3nt: TGTGCCTGTGACACCCTCCCGCTACTGGGGGACCTCACCGATAAACTCATCTTT
abundance: large; v_gene: TRDV2; d_gene: TRDD3; j_gene: TRDJ1; CDR3aa: CACDTVEILGIKRDKLIF; CDR3nt: TGTGCCTGTGACACCGTGGAGATACTGGGGATTAAGAGGGATAAACTCATCTTT
abundance: medium-sized; v_gene: TRDV2; d_gene: TRDD3; j_gene: TRDJ1; CDR3aa: CACLLLQNVLGDTDKLIF; CDR3nt: TGTGCCTGCTTACTCCTTCAAAACGTACTGGGGGACACCGATAAACTCATCTTT
abundance: few; v_gene: TRDV2; d_gene: TRDD3; j_gene: TRDJ1; CDR3aa: CACDPVLGDKYTDKLIF; CDR3nt: TGTGCCTGTGACCCAGTACTGGGGGATAAGTACACCGATAAACTCATCTTT
abundance: few; v_gene: TRDV2; d_gene: TRDD3; j_gene: TRDJ1; CDR3aa: CACDHVGTGGYVRNPVDKLIF; CDR3nt: TGTGCCTGTGACCACGTGGGTACTGGGGGATACGTCCGGAACCCTGTCGATAAACTCATCTTT
abundance: few; v_gene: TRDV2; d_gene: TRDD3; j_gene: TRDJ1; CDR3aa: CACDPLVGDLTDKLIF; CDR3nt: TGCGCCTGTGACCCCTTGGTGGGGGACCTCACCGATAAACTCATCTTT
abundance: few; v_gene: TRDV2; d_gene: TRDD3; j_gene: TRDJ1; CDR3aa: CARDTVDGGYAGTDKLIF; CDR3nt: TGTGCCCGTGACACCGTTGATGGGGGATACGCAGGGACAGATAAACTCATCTTT